The text below deals with one TCR beta chain. Antigen specificity is unknown. This sample was taken from a study of a mutant IDH1 vaccine in newly diagnosed glioma. Study-level background: With temozolomide cycles, or 4-6 weeks after radiotherapy alone, vaccination was started.

Time point here: week 5, during vaccination. Each dose of the vaccine consisted of 300 ug of mutant IDH1 20-mer peptide, with topical imiquimod. Sequencing used immunoSEQ multiplex PCR; TCRdb keeps in-frame clones, though not all of them. The table lists about 36,000 clones, about four fifths of them singletons. Germline lookup yields CDR1 LNHDA and CDR2 SQIVND (reference sequence). V lost 3 bases to trimming and J lost 0 bases, with 6 bases between them. The CDR3 is 15 residues long. Broader study findings: Most patients, 93.3%, showed vaccine-induced immune responses. Among top peripheral T cell clonotypes, changes seemed unrelated to pseudoprogression.

The chain carries TRBV19 and TRBJ2-6, with TRBD1 as a possible D gene (5 bases). This specimen was PBMCs, taken from a glioma patient whose treatment included an IDH1 peptide vaccine. The clonotype comes from a man aged 50 to 60 with glioma. CDR3 in amino acids: CASSMGLSGANVLTF. In DNA, the CDR3 is TGTGCCAGTAGTATGGGGCTCTCTGGGGCCAACGTCCTGACTTTC.